A selection of T cell receptor beta chains follows, all from one sample in a study of post-analysis software for immune sequencing data. TCRdb recomputed calls from the PCR reads with MiXCR, one row per CDR3 protein. The table includes about 500,000 distinct CDR3 sequences, over 35% detected once. Sequenced input: blood. These receptors came from a girl aged 10-17 years with multiple sclerosis. Both conserved end residues are part of each CDR3. Fields, in order: D gene, clone size, V gene, J gene, CDR3 DNA, CDR3 protein. A D gene is named only where the DNA matches it firmly. Clone size is stated in some rows and not others, as once, few, many or a class when expanded.

-,-,TRBV14,TRBJ2-5,TGTGCCAGCAGCCAAGATGGCCCGGAGACCCAGTACTTC,CASSQDGPETQYF
TRBD2,-,TRBV12-3/TRBV12-4,TRBJ2-4,TGTGCCAGCAGTTTTACTAGCGGGAGTTCCAAAAACATTCAGTACTTC,CASSFTSGSSKNIQYF
-,few,TRBV19,TRBJ2-6,TGTGCCAGTAGTATCGACCAGGGATCGTCTGGGGCCAACGTCCTGACTTTC,CASSIDQGSSGANVLTF
TRBD1,many,TRBV28,TRBJ2-7,TGTGCCAGCAGTTTGAGGACAGGGGGCTACGAGCAGTACTTC,CASSLRTGGYEQYF
-,-,TRBV20-1,TRBJ2-3,TGCAGTGCCGACCCGGGACTCGCAGGACCAGATACGCAGTATTTT,CSADPGLAGPDTQYF
TRBD1,-,TRBV24-1,TRBJ2-7,TGTGCCACCAGTGGGACAGGGAGCTCCTACGAGCAGTACTTC,CATSGTGSSYEQYF
-,few,TRBV28,TRBJ2-5,TGTGCCAGCAGTTTGAGGGGCCTACCCTGGTACTTC,CASSLRGLPWYF
TRBD2,-,TRBV2,TRBJ2-1,TGTGCCAGCAGTGAAGCGCAAGGACTAGCGATACCCAATGAGCAGTTCTTC,CASSEAQGLAIPNEQFF
-,-,TRBV29-1,TRBJ2-1,TGCAGCGTCCCCGACCGGACAGTCTCCTACAATGAGCAGTTCTTC,CSVPDRTVSYNEQFF
-,-,TRBV24-1,TRBJ2-2,TGTGCCACCCGAACCGGGACCACCGGGGAGCTGTTTTTT,CATRTGTTGELFF
-,-,TRBV4-1,TRBJ1-1,TGCGCCAGCAGCCATCTCAATCGGGACGGGAACACTGAAGCTTTCTTT,CASSHLNRDGNTEAFF
-,-,TRBV10-3,TRBJ2-7,TGTGCCATCAGTGAAAGGCAGGGGTTCGGCTACGAGCAGTACTTC,CAISERQGFGYEQYF
TRBD1,-,TRBV24-1,TRBJ2-5,TGTGCCACCAGTGATCCTTGGACAGGCCAAGAGACCCAGTACTTC,CATSDPWTGQETQYF
TRBD2,-,TRBV7-9,TRBJ2-5,TGTGCCAGCAGCCCGGGCTCGGGACTAGCGGGAGAGACCCAGTACTTC,CASSPGSGLAGETQYF
TRBD2,-,TRBV28,TRBJ2-7,TGTGCCAGCAGGGAACTAGCGGGAGCTAGCTACGAGCAGTACTTC,CASRELAGASYEQYF
-,-,TRBV6-1,TRBJ2-7,TGTGCCAGCAGGTCACTCGGGGACCCCCCGAACGAGCAGTACTTC,CASRSLGDPPNEQYF
TRBD1,few,TRBV7-9,TRBJ2-1,TGTGCCAGCAGCTCCCCACTCAGGGGGCCCTATAATGAGCAGTTCTTC,CASSSPLRGPYNEQFF
-,few,TRBV6-6,TRBJ2-7,TGTGCCAGCAAACCGGGTAGCTCCTACGAGCAGTACTTC,CASKPGSSYEQYF
TRBD1,-,TRBV10-3,TRBJ1-5,TGTGCCATCAGTGAATCCGGGACAGGGGCCAATCAGCCCCAGCATTTT,CAISESGTGANQPQHF
TRBD1,few,TRBV28,TRBJ1-1,TGTGCCAGCAGTAGGACAGGGGGAGACACTGAAGCTTTCTTT,CASSRTGGDTEAFF
-,-,TRBV12-3/TRBV12-4,TRBJ1-1,TGTGCCAGCACTCAGGGGAAAAACACTGAAGCTTTCTTT,CASTQGKNTEAFF
TRBD2,few,TRBV20-1,TRBJ2-3,TGCAGTGCCCCGGGAGGGGCCTCTAGCACAGATACGCAGTATTTT,CSAPGGASSTDTQYF
-,-,TRBV28,TRBJ1-2,TGTGCCAGCAGTTCAGCACCACAGGCCTACTATGGCTACACCTTC,CASSSAPQAYYGYTF
TRBD2,-,TRBV4-1,TRBJ2-7,TGCGCCAGCAGCGCGCCGGGACTAGCCTACGAGCAGTACTTC,CASSAPGLAYEQYF
-,-,TRBV6-6,TRBJ1-2,TGTGCCAGCAGTTACTCGCACAGGGACGTTATTAACCATGGCTACACCTTC,CASSYSHRDVINHGYTF
TRBD1,-,TRBV12-3/TRBV12-4,TRBJ1-5,TGTGCCAGCAGTCCTCCGACAGGGAACCAGCATTTT,CASSPPTGNQHF
-,few,TRBV27,TRBJ1-5,TGTGCCAGCAGTTCCCTTGGTCAGCCCCAGCATTTT,CASSSLGQPQHF
-,few,TRBV4-2,TRBJ1-2,TGTGCCAGCAGCCAAAGCCCAGGCGGGAACTATGGCTACACCTTC,CASSQSPGGNYGYTF
-,-,TRBV6-5,TRBJ2-1,TGTGCCAGCAGTGGGCGCGGGAATGTCAATGAGCAGTTCTTC,CASSGRGNVNEQFF
-,-,TRBV7-2,TRBJ2-5,TGTGCCAGCAGCTTAGCAGGGGGGGAGAAGACCCAGTACTTC,CASSLAGGEKTQYF
-,few,TRBV29-1,TRBJ2-5,TGCAGCGTTGACTTGGAAACTACACGGGCAGAGACCCAGTACTTC,CSVDLETTRAETQYF
TRBD1,-,TRBV12-3/TRBV12-4,TRBJ1-5,TGTGCCAGCAGTTTTTTCTCGCGGACAGGGGGTTATAGCAATCAGCCCCAGCATTTT,CASSFFSRTGGYSNQPQHF